The 3 T cell receptor beta chains below all came from one sample that was sequenced in a study of T cell changes during pregnancy in multiple sclerosis. Method: immunoSEQ multiplex PCR; TCRdb's copy keeps in-frame clones and lacks some. In the table there are approximately 89,000 clones, about 93% of which are singletons. The sample in question was peripheral blood, obtained in the third trimester of pregnancy. The receptor source for this set is a female donor with multiple sclerosis, enrolled in a pregnancy study.

The chain carries TRBV10-2 and TRBJ1-4; possibly TRBD1 for D (6 bases). Germline CDR1 WSHSY, CDR2 SAAADI. The CDR3 spans 17 residues. V dropped 0 bases and J dropped 8 bases, with 19 bases sitting between them. The CDR3 bases are TGCGCCAGCAGTGAGTCGGGCAGGGGAAGCCCCTACGAAAAACTGTTTTTT. This gives the protein CASSESGRGSPYEKLFF.

The V gene is TRBV5-8, the J gene TRBJ1-1, with D unclear. This CDR3 spans 10 amino acids. Germline CDR1 SGHTS, CDR2 YDEGEE. Trimming took 9 bases from V and 7 from J, leaving 10 bases between them. DNA for the CDR3: TGTGCCATCCCGCGGGGTGAAGCTTTCTTT. Its protein product is CAIPRGEAFF. The full variable domain, completed using reference TRBV5-8 and TRBJ1-1, is EAGVTQSPTHLIKTRGQQATLRCSPISGHTSVYWYQQALGLGLQFLLWYDEGEERNRGNFPPRFSGRQFPNYSSELNVNALELEDSALYLCAIPRGEAFFGQGTRLTVV.

This clone has a single count. The chain has TRBV27 and TRBJ2-7; TRBD2 is a possible D gene (6 bases). The CDR3 consists of 14 residues. V dropped 6 bases and J dropped 2 bases, with 14 bases sitting between them. In germline, CDR1 is MNHEY, CDR2 SMNVEV (reference sequence). As DNA, the CDR3 is TGTGCCAGCAGGAATCGGACGGGAGCCTACGAGCAGTACTTC. Its protein is CASRNRTGAYEQYF.